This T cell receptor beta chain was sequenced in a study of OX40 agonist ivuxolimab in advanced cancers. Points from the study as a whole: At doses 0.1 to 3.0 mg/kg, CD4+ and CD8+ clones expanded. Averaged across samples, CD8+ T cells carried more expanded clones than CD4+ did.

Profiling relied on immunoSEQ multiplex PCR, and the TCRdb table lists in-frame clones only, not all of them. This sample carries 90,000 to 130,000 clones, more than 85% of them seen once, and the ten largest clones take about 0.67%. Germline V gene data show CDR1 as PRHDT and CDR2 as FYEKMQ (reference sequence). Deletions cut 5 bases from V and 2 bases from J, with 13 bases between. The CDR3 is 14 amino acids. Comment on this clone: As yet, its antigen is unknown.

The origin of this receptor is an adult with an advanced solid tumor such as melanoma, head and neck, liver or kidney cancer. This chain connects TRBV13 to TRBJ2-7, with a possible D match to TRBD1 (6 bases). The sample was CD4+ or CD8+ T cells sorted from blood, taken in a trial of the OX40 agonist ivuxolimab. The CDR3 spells CASSTRQVTYEQYF. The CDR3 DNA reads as TGTGCCAGCAGCACCCGACAGGTGACCTACGAGCAGTACTTC.